The rows below give T cell receptor beta chains drawn from one sample of a study of control samples from healthy donors and cancer patients. Profiling relied on immunoSEQ multiplex PCR, and the TCRdb table lists in-frame clones only, not all of them. Here the sample spans 150,000 to 200,000 clones, roughly 90% being singletons. Material: blood. These receptor sequences come from a man aged 25 to 45 in good health. CDR3s include the opening cysteine and the closing phenylalanine or tryptophan. D genes are given only for firm matches. Clone size is shown for a subset of rows, as once, few, many or a class of expanded clone.

v_call	j_call	d_call	clone_size	cdr3_aa	cdr3_nt
TRBV5-4	TRBJ1-1	TRBD1	.	CASSPTRGGYTEAFF	TGTGCCAGCAGCCCGACTCGAGGGGGCTACACTGAAGCTTTCTTT
TRBV5-1	TRBJ2-3	TRBD1	.	CASSFGDRTTTDTQYF	TGCGCCAGCAGCTTTGGGGACAGGACTACCACAGATACGCAGTATTTT
TRBV29-1	TRBJ2-1	TRBD2	.	CSVLPGLAGNEQFF	TGCAGCGTTTTGCCGGGACTAGCGGGCAATGAGCAGTTCTTC
TRBV12-5	TRBJ2-3	.	once	CASGLASTDTQYF	TGTGCTAGTGGTTTAGCGAGCACAGATACGCAGTATTTT
TRBV2	TRBJ1-5	.	.	CASIKGDQPQHF	TGTGCCAGCATAAAAGGGGATCAGCCCCAGCATTTT
TRBV24-1	TRBJ1-2	.	once	CATSDLGGSSDGYTF	TGTGCCACCAGTGATCTAGGAGGGTCCTCGGATGGCTACACCTTC
TRBV5-1	TRBJ2-7	.	.	CASSMSTYEQYF	TGCGCCAGCAGCATGAGTACCTACGAGCAGTACTTC
TRBV6-4	TRBJ1-1	TRBD1	.	CASSAEGASTEAFF	TGTGCCAGCAGCGCTGAGGGGGCGAGCACTGAAGCTTTCTTT
TRBV10-3	TRBJ2-3	.	.	CAISVLTAGSTDTQYF	TGTGCCATCTCGGTCCTGACAGCCGGGAGCACAGATACGCAGTATTTT
TRBV13	TRBJ2-7	TRBD1	.	CASSARDRGRTYEQYF	TGTGCCAGCAGCGCCCGGGACAGGGGGCGGACCTACGAGCAGTACTTC
TRBV6-5	TRBJ2-7	.	many	CASSYKGGTGYEQYF	TGTGCCAGCAGTTACAAAGGGGGGACCGGCTACGAGCAGTACTTC
TRBV7-8	TRBJ1-1	.	.	CASSPGPRNTEAFF	TGTGCCAGCAGCCCGGGACCCAGGAACACTGAAGCTTTCTTT
TRBV3-1/TRBV3-2	TRBJ2-1	TRBD2	.	CASSQEGLAGVYNEQFF	TGTGCCAGCAGCCAAGAGGGACTAGCGGGGGTCTACAATGAGCAGTTCTTC
TRBV6-6	TRBJ2-2	.	.	CASRRNVNTGELFF	TGTGCCAGCAGGAGGAACGTAAACACCGGGGAGCTGTTTTTT
TRBV10-3	TRBJ1-2	.	.	CAPAGQRPGGYTF	TGTGCCCCCGCGGGCCAACGGCCCGGGGGCTACACCTTC
TRBV28	TRBJ1-1	TRBD1	.	CASSLPVGQGRTEAFF	TGTGCCAGCAGTCTACCCGTGGGACAGGGGCGGACTGAAGCTTTCTTT
TRBV14	TRBJ2-1	.	.	CASSQVERGPSTYNEQFF	TGTGCCAGCAGCCAAGTTGAAAGGGGCCCCTCTACATACAATGAGCAGTTCTTC
TRBV30	TRBJ2-7	TRBD2	.	CAWSLGGGEQYF	TGTGCCTGGAGTTTGGGCGGGGGGGAGCAGTACTTC
TRBV11-2	TRBJ2-1	.	.	CASSASGTYYNEQFF	TGTGCCAGCAGCGCCTCCGGGACTTACTACAATGAGCAGTTCTTC
TRBV28	TRBJ1-4	.	.	CASSLGGGEKLFF	TGTGCCAGCAGCCTCGGGGGGGGCGAAAAACTGTTTTTT
TRBV14	TRBJ1-2	.	.	CASSQDRTGYGYTF	TGTGCCAGCAGCCAAGATCGAACAGGCTATGGCTACACCTTC
TRBV3-1/TRBV3-2	TRBJ2-2	.	.	CASSTNTGELFF	TGTGCCAGCAGCACGAACACCGGGGAGCTGTTTTTT
TRBV3-1/TRBV3-2	TRBJ1-3	.	once	CASSQEGIGNTIYF	TGTGCCAGCAGCCAAGAGGGGATTGGAAACACCATATATTTT
TRBV7-2	TRBJ1-3	.	.	CASSPVGPGNTIYF	TGTGCCAGCAGCCCTGTAGGTCCCGGAAACACCATATATTTT
TRBV25-1	TRBJ1-1	TRBD1	.	CASTTDRGETFF	TGTGCCAGCACTACGGACAGGGGGGAGACTTTCTTT
TRBV18	TRBJ2-1	.	.	CASSQMDSSYNGQFF	TGTGCCAGCTCACAAATGGATAGCTCCTACAATGGGCAGTTCTTC
TRBV6-2/TRBV6-3	TRBJ2-1	TRBD1	.	CASSQRDSNNEQFF	TGTGCCAGCAGCCAACGGGACAGCAACAATGAGCAGTTCTTC
TRBV28	TRBJ2-7	.	.	CASSPTYEQYF	TGTGCCAGCAGTCCCACCTACGAGCAGTACTTC
TRBV19	TRBJ1-5	.	.	CATTPNRLENSNQPQHF	TGTGCCACTACTCCTAACAGGTTAGAAAATAGCAATCAGCCCCAGCATTTT
TRBV3-1/TRBV3-2	TRBJ2-2	.	.	CASSQQGGTGELFF	TGTGCCAGCAGCCAACAGGGAGGCACCGGGGAGCTGTTTTTT
TRBV5-1	TRBJ2-3	.	.	CASCAGSTDTQYF	TGCGCCAGCTGCGCAGGGAGCACAGATACGCAGTATTTT
TRBV4-1	TRBJ2-7	TRBD2	.	CASSQVPSLAGGAYEQYF	TGCGCCAGCAGCCAAGTCCCATCACTAGCGGGGGGGGCCTACGAGCAGTACTTC
TRBV4-2	TRBJ1-1	TRBD1	.	CASSQDLGQGAPINTEAFF	TGTGCCAGCAGCCAAGATTTGGGACAGGGCGCCCCCATCAACACTGAAGCTTTCTTT
TRBV7-2	TRBJ2-1	TRBD2	once	CASSPGLAGVGEQFF	TGTGCCAGCAGCCCGGGACTAGCGGGAGTAGGCGAGCAGTTCTTC
TRBV5-4	TRBJ2-1	TRBD2	.	CASSLGTSGAYNEQFF	TGTGCCAGCAGCTTGGGGACTAGCGGAGCATACAATGAGCAGTTCTTC
TRBV7-3	TRBJ1-2	.	.	CASSYSGTTKEGYTF	TGTGCCAGCAGCTATAGCGGGACTACTAAGGAGGGCTACACCTTC
TRBV9	TRBJ1-6	.	.	CASSAAGTHNSPLHF	TGTGCCAGCAGCGCCGCCGGGACACATAATTCACCCCTCCACTTT
TRBV6-5	TRBJ2-5	.	.	CASRMKGTRETQYF	TGTGCCAGCAGGATGAAGGGGACAAGAGAGACCCAGTACTTC
TRBV28	TRBJ2-7	.	once	CASSLDNKLFRAYEQYF	TGTGCCAGCAGTTTAGATAATAAACTTTTCCGGGCCTACGAGCAGTACTTC
TRBV6-2/TRBV6-3	TRBJ1-6	.	.	CASSLVVDSPLHF	TGTGCCAGCAGTTTGGTCGTTGATTCACCCCTCCACTTT
TRBV18	TRBJ2-3	.	.	CASSPDHELYF	TGTGCCAGCTCACCAGATCATGAACTGTATTTT
TRBV4-2	TRBJ1-6	.	.	CASRDSGRGASPLHF	TGTGCCAGCAGGGATTCGGGCAGGGGAGCTTCACCCCTCCACTTT
TRBV25-1	TRBJ1-6	.	.	CASSGSRGNSPLHF	TGTGCCAGCAGTGGTTCAAGGGGCAATTCACCCCTCCACTTT
TRBV6-5	TRBJ2-7	TRBD1	.	CASSYSGQGAYEQYF	TGTGCCAGCAGTTACTCGGGGCAGGGGGCATACGAGCAGTACTTC
TRBV5-1	TRBJ2-3	.	.	CASSLETGADTQYF	TGCGCCAGCAGCTTGGAGACAGGAGCAGATACGCAGTATTTT
TRBV5-8	TRBJ2-7	.	.	CASSTGFSEQYF	TGTGCCAGCAGTACAGGGTTCTCCGAGCAGTACTTC
TRBV6-5	TRBJ2-7	.	.	CASSYSRGNEQYF	TGTGCCAGCAGTTACTCGAGAGGGAACGAGCAGTACTTC
TRBV4-1	TRBJ1-1	.	.	CASSQDVALRRTEAFF	TGCGCCAGCAGCCAAGATGTGGCGTTAAGACGGACTGAAGCTTTCTTT
TRBV19	TRBJ1-1	.	.	CASNPRGSEAFF	TGTGCCTCTAACCCCAGGGGATCTGAAGCTTTCTTT
TRBV2	TRBJ2-6	.	.	CASSDRGWQGATSGANVLTF	TGTGCCAGCAGTGATCGAGGTTGGCAGGGAGCCACCTCTGGGGCCAACGTCCTGACTTTC
TRBV18	TRBJ1-5	.	.	CASSRYDQPQHF	TGTGCCAGCTCACGATATGATCAGCCCCAGCATTTT
TRBV27	TRBJ2-1	TRBD2	.	CASSFSGRDEQFF	TGTGCCAGCAGTTTTAGCGGGAGGGATGAGCAGTTCTTC
TRBV5-1	TRBJ2-1	TRBD2	.	CASSPGLQYNEQFF	TGCGCCAGCAGCCCGGGACTACAATACAATGAGCAGTTCTTC
TRBV7-9	TRBJ1-1	.	.	CADGGPSNTEAFF	TGTGCCGATGGAGGACCTTCGAACACTGAAGCTTTCTTT
TRBV7-2	TRBJ2-1	.	.	CASSADGMKQFF	TGTGCCAGCAGCGCAGACGGAATGAAGCAGTTCTTC
TRBV5-1	TRBJ1-2	.	.	CASSLVGSGWGNGYTF	TGCGCCAGCAGCTTGGTCGGCAGTGGTTGGGGCAATGGCTACACCTTC